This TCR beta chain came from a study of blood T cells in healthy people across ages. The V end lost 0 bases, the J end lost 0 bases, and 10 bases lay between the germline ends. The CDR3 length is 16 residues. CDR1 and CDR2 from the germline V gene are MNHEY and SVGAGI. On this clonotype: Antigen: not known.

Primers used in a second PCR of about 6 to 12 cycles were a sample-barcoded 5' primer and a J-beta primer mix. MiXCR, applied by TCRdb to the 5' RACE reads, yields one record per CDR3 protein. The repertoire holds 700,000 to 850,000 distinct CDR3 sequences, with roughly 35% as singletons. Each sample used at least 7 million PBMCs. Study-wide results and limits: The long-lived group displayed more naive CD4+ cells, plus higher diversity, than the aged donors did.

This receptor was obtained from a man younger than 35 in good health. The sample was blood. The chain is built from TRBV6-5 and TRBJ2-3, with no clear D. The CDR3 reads CASSYSASPSTDTQYF. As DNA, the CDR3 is TGTGCCAGCAGTTACTCTGCGTCACCGAGCACAGATACGCAGTATTTT.